Below are 32 T cell receptor beta chains sequenced from a single sample in a study of T cells in Graves' hyperthyroidism and ophthalmopathy (dated by TCRdb to the late 2010s). Receptor amplification or capture employed multiplex PCR. Sequencing used an Illumina HiSeq 2000. The TCR beta CDR3 regions were amplified from RNA transcripts. A first-round RT-PCR of the TCR CDR3 used the HTBI primer set with the Qiagen OneStep RT-PCR kit. TCRdb reprocessed the public reads (quality trimming at Q25 with fastp, clone calling with MiXCR) and kept in-frame beta chains. Merged by CDR3 protein, the rows form single entries marked with the most common genes and DNA. The sample data list about 640,000 distinct CDR3 sequences, and 20% to 25% of these were observed just once. Of the sample, around a third falls within the top ten clones. The source material was blood. The origin of the receptors is a man aged 25 to 40 with Graves' ophthalmopathy.

This clonotype was counted a few times. This chain uses TRBV20-1 with TRBJ2-3, with TRBD2 identical over 13 bases. CDR1 and CDR2 (germline): DFQATT, SNEGSKA (reference sequence). The CDR3 has 17 amino acids. The V gene end was trimmed by 1 base and the J gene end by 3 bases; junction bases not matched to a gene: 7. The CDR3 loop reads CSARGSTSGRATDTQYF. The CDR3 bases are TGCAGTGCTAGAGGCTCTACTAGCGGGAGGGCTACAGATACGCAGTATTTT.

This sequence joins TRBV6-1 and TRBJ2-3; TRBD2 matches at 11 bases. The junction had 10 bases not matched to a gene; V was cut back by 10 bases and J by 4 bases. Germline CDR1 is MNHNS and CDR2 is SASEGT. The CDR3 is 15 residues long. The chain's CDR3 is CATQPLAGVSDTQYF. The CDR3 coding sequence is TGTGCCACCCAGCCACTAGCGGGAGTTTCAGATACGCAGTATTTT.

The rearrangement joins TRBV5-1 to TRBJ2-1; D remains unclear. Trimming shortened V by 4 bases and J by 8 bases, and 16 bases separated the two germline ends. Germline V gene lookup returns CDR1 SGHRS and CDR2 YFSETQ. This CDR3 region has 14 residues. CDR3 region: CASSPLEGWDEQFF. CDR3 DNA sequence: TGCGCCAGCAGCCCACTCGAAGGTTGGGATGAGCAGTTCTTC. Drawing the rest from reference TRBV5-1 and TRBJ2-1, the complete variable domain is KAGVTQTPRYLIKTRGQQVTLSCSPISGHRSVSWYQQTPGQGLQFLFEYFSETQRNKGNFPGRFSGRQFSNSRSEMNVSTLELGDSALYLCASSPLEGWDEQFFGPGTRLTVL.

This clonotype was seen at least ten times. The V gene is TRBV7-3, the J gene TRBJ1-1, with a weak D call TRBD1 (6 bases). The CDR3 is 12 amino acids. V was trimmed by 6 bases and J by 7 bases, leaving 12 bases between them. CDR1 is SGHTA and CDR2 is FQGTGA in the germline V gene. CDR3 amino acids: CASRQGNGEAFF. CDR3 coding DNA: TGTGCCAGCAGACAGGGCAACGGTGAAGCTTTCTTT.

This sequence joins TRBV28 and TRBJ2-1; D gene unclear. Trimming took 5 bases from V and 8 from J, leaving 7 bases between them. Germline V gene sequence: CDR1 MDHEN, CDR2 SYDVKM. This CDR3 contains 11 residues. The CDR3 DNA is TGTGCCAGCAGTCCCAAGTATGAGCAGTTCTTC. The encoded protein is CASSPKYEQFF.

Remarks on this clonotype: This may arise from a read error, as a much more abundant clone is one base away. The chain recombines TRBV6-2 or TRBV6-3 with TRBJ2-1, with 12 bases aligning to TRBD2. This CDR3 has 16 amino acids. V shed 5 bases and J 4 bases; nucleotides not matched to a gene: 6. The germline CDR1 and CDR2 sequences are MNHEY and SVGEGT. The CDR3 bases are TGTGCCAGCAGTACCGGACTAGCGGGAAGATACAATGAGCAGTTCTTC. Residues: CASSTGLAGRYNEQFF.

The CDR3 coding sequence is TGTGCCAGTAGTATCCAGGGGGTCTCCTACGAGCAGTACTTC. It is translated as CASSIQGVSYEQYF. The chain employs TRBV19 and TRBJ2-7; 7 bases map to TRBD1. The CDR3 loop spans 14 amino acids. V lost 3 bases, J lost 0 bases, and 2 bases stayed unmatched. Germline lookup yields CDR1 LNHDA and CDR2 SQIVND (reference sequence).

Written as DNA, the CDR3 is TGTGCCAGCAGCCTAACCTTACGAGCGGGGAATGAGGAGACCCAGTACTTC. This codes for CASSLTLRAGNEETQYF. The V call is TRBV7-2, the J call TRBJ2-5, with TRBD2 matching over 7 bases. The V gene end was trimmed by 5 bases and the J gene end by 5 bases; junction bases not matched to a gene: 17. There are 17 residues in the CDR3. Germline V gene data show CDR1 as SGHTA and CDR2 as FQGNSA. Full variable domain (rest looked up from reference TRBV7-2 and TRBJ2-5): GAGVSQSPSNKVTEKGKDVELRCDPISGHTALYWYRQSLGQGLEFLIYFQGNSAPDKSGLPSDRFSAERTGGSVSTLTIQRTQQEDSAVYLCASSLTLRAGNEETQYFGPGTRLLVL.

In this sample, this clonotype turned up many times. The chain has TRBV5-1 and TRBJ2-7; D call uncertain. The CDR3 consists of 14 residues. V shed 3 bases and J shed 1 base, with 11 bases lying between them. Germline-derived CDR1 and CDR2 are SGHRS and YFSETQ. The CDR3 loop is CASSYGGYSYEQYF. The DNA for the CDR3 is TGCGCCAGCAGCTACGGTGGATATTCCTACGAGCAGTACTTC.

V usage is TRBV6-1 and J usage is TRBJ2-2; TRBD2 matches at 9 bases. This CDR3 region has 16 residues. Trimming removed 5 bases from V and 4 bases from J; junction bases left unmatched: 8. CDR1 and CDR2 (germline): MNHNS, SASEGT. The CDR3 nucleotides read TGTGCCAGCAGTAAAGACAGCGGGAGGCTCACCGGGGAGCTGTTTTTT. Translated, it gives CASSKDSGRLTGELFF.

This clonotype was observed many times. This chain's CDR3 is CASSAASPVEQYF. For the CDR3, the DNA is TGTGCCAGCAGCGCAGCTTCTCCCGTCGAGCAGTACTTC. The J gene is TRBJ2-7, the V gene TRBV11-2; no clear D. V was trimmed by 5 bases and J by 6 bases, leaving 14 bases between them. The germline CDR1 and CDR2 sequences are SGHAT and FQNNGV. The CDR3 is 13 residues long.

This clonotype was seen a few times. The V and J genes are TRBV29-1 and TRBJ1-2; the D gene is possibly TRBD1 (5 bases). Germline CDR1 SQVTM, CDR2 ANQGSEA. This CDR3 has 11 residues. The V gene lost 1 base and the J gene lost 7 bases, with 7 bases spanning the gap. This CDR3 reads CSVEVTGGYTF. DNA for the CDR3: TGCAGCGTTGAAGTCACAGGTGGCTACACCTTC. Variable domain in full (rest from reference TRBV29-1 and TRBJ1-2): SAVISQKPSRDICQRGTSLTIQCQVDSQVTMMFWYRQQPGQSLTLIATANQGSEATYESGFVIDKFPISRPNLTFSTLTVSNMSPEDSSIYLCSVEVTGGYTFGSGTRLTVV.

In this sample, this clonotype turned up many times. The gene calls are TRBV7-8 and TRBJ2-5; D not resolved. In germline, CDR1 is SGHVS, CDR2 FQNEAQ. This CDR3 contains 14 residues. The V end was cut by 1 base, the J end by 1 base, with 7 bases between. Written as DNA, the CDR3 is TGTGCCAGCAGCTTAGGTGGGATCCAAGAGACCCAGTACTTC. Translation gives CASSLGGIQETQYF.

The CDR3 sequence is CASSIDQSSGAYNEQFF. For the CDR3, the DNA is TGTGCCAGTAGTATAGATCAGTCTAGCGGTGCATACAATGAGCAGTTCTTC. The chain recombines TRBV19 with TRBJ2-1, with 7 bases matching TRBD2. CDR1 and CDR2 from the germline V gene are LNHDA and SQIVND (reference sequence). With 0 bases clipped from V and 4 bases from J, the junction kept 9 bases outside the gene matches. The CDR3 is 17 residues long.

The chain recombines TRBV4-3 with TRBJ2-5, with 10 bases matching TRBD1. This CDR3 is built from 15 residues. The germline V gene has CDR1 LGHNA and CDR2 YSLEER. With V trimmed by 0 bases and J by 4 bases, 2 bases remained unmatched. CDR3 coding DNA: TGCGCCAGCAGCCAAGAGGGACAGGGGAGAGAGACCCAGTACTTC. Translated, it gives CASSQEGQGRETQYF.

This chain uses TRBV10-3 with TRBJ1-2; the D gene is possibly TRBD1 (6 bases). This CDR3 has 14 residues. The V and J ends lost 3 bases and 2 bases respectively, with 10 bases between them. Per germline, CDR1 ENHRY and CDR2 SYGVKD. The CDR3 here is CAISEQGPNYGYTF. The DNA for the CDR3 is TGTGCCATCAGTGAACAGGGTCCGAACTATGGCTACACCTTC.

This chain links TRBV4-2 with TRBJ2-7; 13 nucleotides agree with TRBD2. CDR3 length: 18 amino acids. Germline assignment: CDR1 LGHNA and CDR2 YNFKEQ. Losses at the gene ends were 0 bases for V and 0 bases for J; bases not matched to a gene: 5. CDR3 DNA sequence: TGTGCCAGCAGCCAAGACCTCGGGACTAGCGGGACCTCCTACGAGCAGTACTTC. Its protein is CASSQDLGTSGTSYEQYF.

The rearrangement links TRBV28 to TRBJ2-4, with TRBD1 identical over 10 bases. Germline CDR1 MDHEN, CDR2 SYDVKM. J gave up 2 bases and V 2 bases, and 6 bases lay outside the gene matches. The CDR3 runs to 17 residues. CDR3 sequence (DNA): TGTGCCAGCAGTTTAGGGACAGGGGTTCTGACCAAAAACATTCAGTACTTC. Its translation: CASSLGTGVLTKNIQYF.

In its sample, this clonotype was seen a few times. CDR3: CASRPDPISYEQYF. In DNA form, the CDR3 reads TGTGCCAGCCGTCCCGATCCTATCTCCTACGAGCAGTACTTC. The gene calls are TRBV6-1 and TRBJ2-7; no clear D. The ends were cut back, 8 bases at V and 0 bases at J, with 14 bases in the middle. There are 14 residues in the CDR3. Germline assignment: CDR1 MNHNS and CDR2 SASEGT.

There are many counts of this clonotype. The chain is built from TRBV11-2 and TRBJ2-7, with 15 bases matching TRBD2. CDR3 length equals 20 residues. The junction had 15 bases not matched to a gene; V was cut back by 1 base and J by 5 bases. Germline values: CDR1 SGHAT, CDR2 FQNNGV. The CDR3 DNA reads TGTGCCAGCAGCTTAGTGGCTTACGGACTAGCGGGAGGGTTCACCCACGAGCAGTACTTC. It is translated as CASSLVAYGLAGGFTHEQYF.

This clonotype has a handful of counts. The chain has TRBV27 and TRBJ2-2; D gene unclear. V lost 7 bases, J lost 1 base, and 13 bases lay in between. This CDR3 is built from 15 residues. The germline gives CDR1 MNHEY, CDR2 SMNVEV (reference sequence). The DNA for the CDR3 is TGTGCCAGCAATTCTGTTCAGAGGAACACCGGGGAGCTGTTTTTT. It is translated as CASNSVQRNTGELFF.

For the CDR3, the DNA is TGCGCCAGCAGCCCCGGCGTCCCGGGGGAGACCCAGTACTTC. Translated: CASSPGVPGETQYF. J is TRBJ2-5 and V is TRBV5-1, with D possibly TRBD2 on 5 matching bases. CDR3 length: 14 amino acids. V was trimmed by 4 bases and J by 5 bases, leaving 15 bases between them. Germline CDR1 is SGHRS and CDR2 is YFSETQ.

The sample holds a few counts of this clonotype. This may come from a read error, since a much larger clone is one base off. The chain couples TRBV28 to TRBJ2-5, with unresolved D. Germline V CDR1 and CDR2: MDHEN, SYDVKM. The CDR3 covers 10 residues. Trimming cost V 8 bases and J 5 bases, with 6 bases left between them. CDR3 coding DNA: TGTGCCAGCGGTCGGGAGACCCAGTACTTC. Its protein is CASGRETQYF.

This chain links TRBV24-1 with TRBJ2-1, with 8 bases fitting TRBD2. The J segment lost 2 bases and the V segment lost 7 bases, leaving 12 bases of the junction unmatched. The CDR3 spans 17 residues. Looked up from germline, CDR1 is KGHDR and CDR2 is SFDVKD. The CDR3 DNA sequence: TGTGCCACCAGCTCGCAGAGCGGGAGTATCGCCTACAATGAGCAGTTCTTC. It codes for CATSSQSGSIAYNEQFF.

The rearrangement links TRBV7-8 to TRBJ1-1, with a tentative D call TRBD1 (6 bases). Germline V gene sequence: CDR1 SGHVS, CDR2 FQNEAQ. Trimming removed 1 base at V and 2 bases at J, with 20 bases between. The CDR3 spans 18 residues. CDR3 loop: CASSLVRGIGTANTEAFF. CDR3 bases: TGTGCCAGCAGCTTAGTAAGGGGGATTGGGACGGCTAACACTGAAGCTTTCTTT.

The V call is TRBV30, the J call TRBJ2-7, with 7 nucleotides matching TRBD1. This CDR3 is built from 17 residues. With V trimmed by 1 base and J by 5 bases, 17 bases remained unmatched. From germline, CDR1 is GTSNPN and CDR2 SVGIG (reference sequence). This CDR3 is CAWSALMMSDRPHEQYF. The CDR3 DNA follows: TGTGCCTGGAGTGCCCTCATGATGTCGGACAGGCCCCACGAGCAGTACTTC.

This clonotype was counted only a few times. The chain joins TRBV28 to TRBJ1-1, with unresolved D. Trimming left V 4 bases short and J 6 bases short, with 12 bases between. The CDR3 is made up of 13 amino acids. Germline V gives CDR1 MDHEN, CDR2 SYDVKM. The CDR3 DNA reads TGTGCCAGCAGTTCCCCGTTTGCAGCTGAAGCTTTCTTT. Translating gives CASSSPFAAEAFF. The whole variable domain, remainder taken from reference TRBV28 and TRBJ1-1, is DVKVTQSSRYLVKRTGEKVFLECVQDMDHENMFWYRQDPGLGLRLIYFSYDVKMKEKGDIPEGYSVSREKKERFSLILESASTNQTSMYLCASSSPFAAEAFFGQGTRLTVV.

This clonotype was picked up many times. The chain links TRBV20-1 to TRBJ1-1; perhaps TRBD1 as D (5 bases). CDR1 is DFQATT and CDR2 is SNEGSKA in the germline V gene (reference sequence). V was cut by 6 bases and J by 1 base, with 18 bases left in between. CDR3 length: 15 amino acids. The CDR3 protein is CSAPGGTVANTEAFF. CDR3 in DNA: TGCAGTGCCCCCGGGGGAACGGTGGCGAACACTGAAGCTTTCTTT.

V and J are TRBV2 and TRBJ2-7; D gene unclear. Deletions cut 7 bases from V and 2 bases from J, with 9 bases between. The germline gives CDR1 SNHLY, CDR2 FYNNEI. There are 12 residues in the CDR3. Here the CDR3 DNA reads TGTGCCAGCAATGTGCAGGCCTACGAGCAGTACTTC. Its translation: CASNVQAYEQYF.

This clonotype appeared a few times. The chain recombines TRBV7-9 with TRBJ2-5, with 8 bases matching TRBD2. The CDR3 is 19 amino acids. V lost 4 bases and J lost 3; bases outside the gene matches: 19. CDR1 SEHNR and CDR2 FQNEAQ come from the germline V gene (reference sequence). The CDR3 sequence is CASSSVLILPTSEKETQYF. The CDR3 DNA follows: TGTGCCAGCAGCTCAGTTTTGATCCTGCCGACTAGCGAGAAAGAGACCCAGTACTTC.

CDR3 loop: CASSFLAGGPGNEQFF. CDR3 DNA: TGTGCCAGCAGCTTCCTAGCGGGAGGGCCAGGCAATGAGCAGTTCTTC. The rearrangement joins TRBV7-6 to TRBJ2-1; TRBD2 agrees at 12 bases. The CDR3 runs 16 residues. The V gene end was trimmed by 3 bases and the J gene end by 6 bases; junction bases not matched to a gene: 6. Looked up from germline, CDR1 is SGHVS and CDR2 is FNYEAQ.

This clonotype was counted once. This chain links TRBV6-5 with TRBJ1-5; 8 bases line up with TRBD1. Trimming at V came to 2 bases and at J to 4 bases, leaving 1 base not matched to a gene. CDR1 is MNHEY and CDR2 is SVGAGI in the germline V gene. The CDR3 extends over 14 amino acids. The CDR3 region is CASSYRTGNQPQHF. CDR3 bases: TGTGCCAGCAGTTACCGGACAGGGAATCAGCCCCAGCATTTT.